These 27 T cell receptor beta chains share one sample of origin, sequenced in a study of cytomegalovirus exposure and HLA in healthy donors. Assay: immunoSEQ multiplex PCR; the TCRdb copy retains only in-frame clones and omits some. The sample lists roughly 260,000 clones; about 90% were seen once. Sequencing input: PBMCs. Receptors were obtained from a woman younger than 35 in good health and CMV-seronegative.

The CDR3 region has the DNA TGTGCCAGCAGTTTAAGACGACAGTTCTCCTATAATTCACCCCTCCACTTT. Encoded protein: CASSLRRQFSYNSPLHF. This chain links TRBV28 with TRBJ1-6; TRBD1 might be the D (5 bases). In germline, CDR1 is MDHEN, CDR2 SYDVKM. The CDR3 loop spans 17 amino acids. Trimming cost V 2 bases and J 0 bases, with 11 bases left between them.

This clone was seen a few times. The CDR3 region is CASSYRVPNEKLFF. The CDR3 DNA is TGTGCCAGCAGCTACAGGGTGCCTAATGAAAAACTGTTTTTT. The V gene is TRBV7-9, the J gene TRBJ1-4; possible D gene TRBD1, 6 bases. The CDR3 sequence is 14 residues long. The germline CDR1 and CDR2 sequences are SEHNR and FQNEAQ (reference sequence). V was trimmed by 4 bases and J by 3 bases, leaving 9 bases between them.

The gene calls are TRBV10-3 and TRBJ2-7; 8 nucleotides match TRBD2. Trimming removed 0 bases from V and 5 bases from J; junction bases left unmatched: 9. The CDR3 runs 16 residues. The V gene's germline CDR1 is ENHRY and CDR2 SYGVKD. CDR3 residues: CAISESVTDGGDEQYF. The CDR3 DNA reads TGTGCCATCAGTGAGTCCGTCACGGACGGGGGGGACGAGCAGTACTTC.

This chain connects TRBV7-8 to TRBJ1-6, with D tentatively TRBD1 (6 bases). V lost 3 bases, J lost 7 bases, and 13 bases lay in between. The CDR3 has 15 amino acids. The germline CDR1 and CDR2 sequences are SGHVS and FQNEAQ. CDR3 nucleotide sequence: TGTGCCAGCAGCTTCCTCAATCAGGGGAATTCACCCCTCCACTTT. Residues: CASSFLNQGNSPLHF.

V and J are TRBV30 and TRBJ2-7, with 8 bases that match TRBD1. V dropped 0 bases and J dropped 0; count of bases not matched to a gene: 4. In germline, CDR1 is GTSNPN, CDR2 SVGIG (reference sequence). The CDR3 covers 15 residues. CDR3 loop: CAWSVIGTGSYEQYF. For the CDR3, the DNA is TGTGCCTGGAGTGTGATTGGGACAGGCTCCTACGAGCAGTACTTC.

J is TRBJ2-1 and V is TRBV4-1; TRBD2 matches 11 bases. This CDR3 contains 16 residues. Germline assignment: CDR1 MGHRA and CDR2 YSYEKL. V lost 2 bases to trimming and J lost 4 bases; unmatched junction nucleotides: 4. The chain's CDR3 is CASSQMTSGVYNEQFF. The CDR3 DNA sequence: TGCGCCAGCAGCCAAATGACTAGCGGGGTATACAATGAGCAGTTCTTC.

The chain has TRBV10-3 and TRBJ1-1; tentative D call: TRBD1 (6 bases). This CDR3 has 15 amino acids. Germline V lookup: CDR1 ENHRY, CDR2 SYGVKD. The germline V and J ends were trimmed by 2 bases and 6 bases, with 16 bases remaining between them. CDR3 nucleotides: TGTGCCATCAGTGAGGCTGACAGGACGTCTTCTGAAGCTTTCTTT. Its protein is CAISEADRTSSEAFF.

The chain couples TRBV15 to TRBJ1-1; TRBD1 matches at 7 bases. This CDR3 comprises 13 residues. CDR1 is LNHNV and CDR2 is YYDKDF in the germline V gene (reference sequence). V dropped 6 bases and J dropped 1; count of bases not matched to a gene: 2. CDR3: CATRTGENTEAFF. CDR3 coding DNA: TGTGCCACCAGAACAGGGGAGAACACTGAAGCTTTCTTT.

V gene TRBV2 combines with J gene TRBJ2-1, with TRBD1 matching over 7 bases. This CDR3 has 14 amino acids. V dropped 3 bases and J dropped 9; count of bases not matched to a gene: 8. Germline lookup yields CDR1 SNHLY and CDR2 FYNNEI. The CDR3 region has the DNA TGTGCCAGCAGTGAGGGCAGGGGGTTCAGTGAGCAGTTCTTC. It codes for CASSEGRGFSEQFF.

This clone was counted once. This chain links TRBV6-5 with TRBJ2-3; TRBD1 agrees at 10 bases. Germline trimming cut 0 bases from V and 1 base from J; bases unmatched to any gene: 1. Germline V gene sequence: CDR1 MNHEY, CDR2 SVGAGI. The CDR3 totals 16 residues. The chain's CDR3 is CASSYSDRGGTDTQYF. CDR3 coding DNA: TGTGCCAGCAGTTACTCGGACAGGGGGGGCACAGATACGCAGTATTTT.

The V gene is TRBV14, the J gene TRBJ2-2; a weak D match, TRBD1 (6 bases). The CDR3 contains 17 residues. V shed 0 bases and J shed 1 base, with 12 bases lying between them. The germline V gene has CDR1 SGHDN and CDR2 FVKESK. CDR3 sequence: CASSQDLGQVNTGELFF. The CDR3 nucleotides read TGTGCCAGCAGCCAAGATCTGGGACAAGTGAACACCGGGGAGCTGTTTTTT.

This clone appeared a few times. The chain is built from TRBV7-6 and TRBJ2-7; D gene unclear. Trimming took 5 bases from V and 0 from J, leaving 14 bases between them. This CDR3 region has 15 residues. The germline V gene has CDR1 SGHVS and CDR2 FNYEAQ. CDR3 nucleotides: TGTGCCAGCAGCCAAAAATCCCGGGTCTCCTACGAGCAGTACGTC. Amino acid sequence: CASSQKSRVSYEQYV.

CDR3 DNA sequence: TGTGCCAGCTGTATGGGAGTTTACACCGGGGAGCTGTTTTTT. Translated: CASCMGVYTGELFF. The gene calls are TRBV28 and TRBJ2-2; weak D call: TRBD2 (5 bases). CDR3 size: 14 residues. Trimming pared 8 bases from V and 3 bases from J, leaving 13 bases between. Germline V gives CDR1 MDHEN, CDR2 SYDVKM.

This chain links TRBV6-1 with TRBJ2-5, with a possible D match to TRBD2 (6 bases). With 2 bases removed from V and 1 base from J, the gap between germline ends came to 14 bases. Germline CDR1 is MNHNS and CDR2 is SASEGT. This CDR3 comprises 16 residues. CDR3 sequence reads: CASSESRGVGQETQYF. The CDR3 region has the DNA TGTGCCAGCAGTGAAAGTCGCGGGGTAGGCCAAGAGACCCAGTACTTC.

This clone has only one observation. CDR3 residues: CASRGLAGIVDTQYF. The CDR3 DNA is TGTGCCAGCAGAGGACTAGCGGGGATCGTAGATACGCAGTATTTT. The J gene is TRBJ2-3, the V gene TRBV25-1; 12 bases fit TRBD2. The CDR3 sequence is 15 residues long. V was clipped by 6 bases and J by 5 bases; unmatched bases: 6. Germline V gene data show CDR1 as MGHDK and CDR2 as SYGVNS.

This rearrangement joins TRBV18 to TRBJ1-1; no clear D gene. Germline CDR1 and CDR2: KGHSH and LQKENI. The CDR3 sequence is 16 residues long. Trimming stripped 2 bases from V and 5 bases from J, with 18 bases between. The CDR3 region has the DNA TGTGCCAGCTCACCAGCTTTAGCAGCCGGTGGGACTGAAGCTTTCTTT. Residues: CASSPALAAGGTEAFF.

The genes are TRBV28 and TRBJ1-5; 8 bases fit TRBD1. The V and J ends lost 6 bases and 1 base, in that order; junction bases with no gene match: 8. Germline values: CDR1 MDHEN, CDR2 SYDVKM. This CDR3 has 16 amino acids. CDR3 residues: CASSPPGGVSNQPQHF. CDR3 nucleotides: TGTGCCAGCAGCCCTCCAGGGGGCGTGAGCAATCAGCCCCAGCATTTT. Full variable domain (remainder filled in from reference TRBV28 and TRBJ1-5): DVKVTQSSRYLVKRTGEKVFLECVQDMDHENMFWYRQDPGLGLRLIYFSYDVKMKEKGDIPEGYSVSREKKERFSLILESASTNQTSMYLCASSPPGGVSNQPQHFGDGTRLSIL.

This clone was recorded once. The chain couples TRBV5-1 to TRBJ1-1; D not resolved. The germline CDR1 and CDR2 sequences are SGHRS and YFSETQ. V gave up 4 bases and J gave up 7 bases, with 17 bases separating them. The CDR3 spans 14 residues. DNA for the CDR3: TGCGCCAGCAGCACCACGTCGGGGTTAAGTGAAGCTTTCTTT. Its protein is CASSTTSGLSEAFF.

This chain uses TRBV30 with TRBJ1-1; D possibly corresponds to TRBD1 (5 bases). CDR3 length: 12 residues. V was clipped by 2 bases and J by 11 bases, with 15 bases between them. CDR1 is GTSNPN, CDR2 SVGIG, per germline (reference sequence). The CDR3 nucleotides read TGTGCCTGGAGTCCGTGGTCCGGGGGGGCTTTCTTT. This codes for CAWSPWSGGAFF. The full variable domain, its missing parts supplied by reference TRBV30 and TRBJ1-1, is SQTIHQWPATLVQPVGSPLSLECTVEGTSNPNLYWYRQAAGRGLQLLFYSVGIGQISSEVPQNLSASRPQDRQFILSSKKLLLSDSGFYLCAWSPWSGGAFFGQGTRLTVV.

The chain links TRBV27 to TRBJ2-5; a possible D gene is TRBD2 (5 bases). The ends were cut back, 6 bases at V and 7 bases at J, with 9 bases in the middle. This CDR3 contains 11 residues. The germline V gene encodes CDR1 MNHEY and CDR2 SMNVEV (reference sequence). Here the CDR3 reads CASREAGTQYF. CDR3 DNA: TGTGCCAGCAGGGAGGCGGGGACCCAGTACTTC.

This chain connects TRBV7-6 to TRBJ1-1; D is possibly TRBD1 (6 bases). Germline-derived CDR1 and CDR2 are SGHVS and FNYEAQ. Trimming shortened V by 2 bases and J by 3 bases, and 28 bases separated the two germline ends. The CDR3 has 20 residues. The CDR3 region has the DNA TGTGCCAGCAGCTTAAGGGTGGGCGGGGGCGAGGGCGAGGAGGACACTGAAGCTTTCTTT. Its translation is CASSLRVGGGEGEEDTEAFF.

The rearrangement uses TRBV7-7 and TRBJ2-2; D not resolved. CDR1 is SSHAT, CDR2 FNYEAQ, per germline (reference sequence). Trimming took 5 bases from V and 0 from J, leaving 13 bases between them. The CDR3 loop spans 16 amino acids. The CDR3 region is CASSPTDTANTGELFF. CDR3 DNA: TGTGCCAGCAGCCCAACTGACACCGCGAACACCGGGGAGCTGTTTTTT.

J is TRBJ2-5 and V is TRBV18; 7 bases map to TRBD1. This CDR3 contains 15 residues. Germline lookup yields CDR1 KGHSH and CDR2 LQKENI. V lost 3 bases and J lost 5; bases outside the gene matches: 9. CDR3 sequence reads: CASSPQRQGWETQYF. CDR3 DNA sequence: TGTGCCAGCTCACCCCAAAGACAGGGTTGGGAGACCCAGTACTTC. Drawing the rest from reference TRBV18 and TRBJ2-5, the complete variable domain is NAGVMQNPRHLVRRRGQEARLRCSPMKGHSHVYWYRQLPEEGLKFMVYLQKENIIDESGMPKERFSAEFPKEGPSILRIQQVVRGDSAAYFCASSPQRQGWETQYFGPGTRLLVL.

CDR3 coding DNA: TGTGCCAGCAGTTCTCCTACTAGCGGGGTATTCAATGAGCAGTTCTTC. This sequence encodes CASSSPTSGVFNEQFF. V usage is TRBV28 and J usage is TRBJ2-1, with TRBD2 matching 10 bases. J lost 6 bases, V lost 4 bases, and 9 bases had no gene match. Germline V gene sequence: CDR1 MDHEN, CDR2 SYDVKM. The CDR3 is 16 residues long.

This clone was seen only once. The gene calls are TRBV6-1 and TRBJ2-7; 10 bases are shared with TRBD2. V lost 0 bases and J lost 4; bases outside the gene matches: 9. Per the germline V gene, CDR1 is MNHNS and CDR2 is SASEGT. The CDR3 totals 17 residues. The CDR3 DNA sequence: TGTGCCAGCAGTGAAGCAGTCAGCGGGGGGGGTATTTACGAGCAGTACTTC. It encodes CASSEAVSGGGIYEQYF.

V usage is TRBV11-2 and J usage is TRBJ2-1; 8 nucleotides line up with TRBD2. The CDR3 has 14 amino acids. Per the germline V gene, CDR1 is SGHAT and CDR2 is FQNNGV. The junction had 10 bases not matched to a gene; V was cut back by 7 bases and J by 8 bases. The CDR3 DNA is TGTGCCAGCACACCGGGACTAGATTTTTATGAGCAGTTCTTC. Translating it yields CASTPGLDFYEQFF.

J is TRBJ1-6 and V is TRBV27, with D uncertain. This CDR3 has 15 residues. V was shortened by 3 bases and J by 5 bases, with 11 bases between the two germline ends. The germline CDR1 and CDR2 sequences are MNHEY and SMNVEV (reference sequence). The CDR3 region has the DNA TGTGCCAGCAGTTTGGTGGGCAGTAATAATTCACCCCTCCACTTT. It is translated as CASSLVGSNNSPLHF.